Presented here are 19 T cell receptor beta chains from one specimen sequenced in a study of blood T cell repertoires in COVID-19. The assay was immunoSEQ multiplex PCR, and TCRdb's table has in-frame clones only and misses some. Of 300,000 or so clones listed, 75% to 90% are singletons. Sequencing was carried out using peripheral blood. Receptors originate from a woman between 40 and 55 years old with acute or convalescent COVID-19.

This rearrangement joins TRBV5-1 to TRBJ2-3; 13 bases are a match to TRBD2. The CDR3 sequence is 16 residues long. V lost 1 base, J lost 5 bases, and 4 bases stayed unmatched. The V gene's germline CDR1 is SGHRS and CDR2 YFSETQ. The CDR3: CASSLTSGGARDTQYF. For the CDR3, the DNA is TGCGCCAGCAGCTTGACTAGCGGGGGGGCTAGAGATACGCAGTATTTT.

The gene calls are TRBV3-1 (or the pseudogene TRBV3-2) and TRBJ1-1, with D tentatively TRBD1 (5 bases). Trimming removed 1 base at V and 8 bases at J, with 14 bases between. CDR3 length: 14 residues. The V gene's germline CDR1 is LGHDT and CDR2 YNNKEL (reference sequence). The CDR3 DNA reads as TGTGCCAGCAGCCAAGGAGGAGACAACAGGGAAGCTTTCTTT. Encoded protein: CASSQGGDNREAFF.

This clone occurred a few times. The genes are TRBV29-1 and TRBJ1-2; the match to TRBD1 covers 8 bases. Unmatched junction bases numbered 4, after V lost 4 bases and J lost 3 bases. The CDR3 spans 13 residues. Germline V gene sequence: CDR1 SQVTM, CDR2 ANQGSEA. The CDR3 nucleotides read TGCAGCGTTGGGGGGGGACAGGACTATGGCTACACCTTC. Its translation: CSVGGGQDYGYTF.

This clone occurred once. The chain uses TRBV5-1 and TRBJ1-2; D possibly corresponds to TRBD1 (5 bases). The V gene lost 4 bases and the J gene lost 4 bases, with 17 bases spanning the gap. Germline V gene lookup returns CDR1 SGHRS and CDR2 YFSETQ. This CDR3 is 15 amino acids long. DNA for the CDR3: TGCGCCAGCAGCCCCCAGACAGCTAATCTCTATGGCTACACCTTC. The encoded protein is CASSPQTANLYGYTF. The full variable domain, rest sourced from reference TRBV5-1 and TRBJ1-2, is KAGVTQTPRYLIKTRGQQVTLSCSPISGHRSVSWYQQTPGQGLQFLFEYFSETQRNKGNFPGRFSGRQFSNSRSEMNVSTLELGDSALYLCASSPQTANLYGYTFGSGTRLTVV.

The chain recombines TRBV6-5 with TRBJ1-1; weak D call: TRBD1 (5 bases). There are 13 residues in the CDR3. Germline V gene sequence: CDR1 MNHEY, CDR2 SVGAGI. Trimming shortened V by 7 bases and J by 4 bases, and 13 bases separated the two germline ends. The CDR3 bases are TGTGCCAGCATTGCACACGGGGGCACTGAAGCTTTCTTT. Protein product: CASIAHGGTEAFF.

The chain recombines TRBV28 with TRBJ2-3; 8 nucleotides line up with TRBD2. The CDR3 extends over 16 amino acids. Unmatched junction bases numbered 8, after V lost 5 bases and J lost 1 base. Germline CDR1 is MDHEN and CDR2 is SYDVKM. CDR3 sequence (DNA): TGTGCCAGCAGTGTGCCGGGACTAGGAGGCACAGATACGCAGTATTTT. Its translation is CASSVPGLGGTDTQYF.

This clone was observed a single time. The chain has TRBV24-1 and TRBJ2-5; maybe TRBD1 (8 bases). Germline CDR1 reads KGHDR; CDR2 reads SFDVKD. This CDR3 comprises 15 residues. V was clipped by 4 bases and J by 4 bases, with 15 bases between them. The CDR3 here is CATSDPDREGETQYF. DNA for the CDR3: TGTGCCACCAGTGACCCGGACAGGGAGGGAGAGACCCAGTACTTC.

The table lists this clone with a count of one. The chain recombines TRBV5-6 with TRBJ2-7; perhaps TRBD2 as D (5 bases). The CDR3 spans 14 residues. The germline V and J ends were trimmed by 5 bases and 4 bases, with 16 bases remaining between them. Germline V lookup: CDR1 SGHDT, CDR2 YYEEEE. In DNA, the CDR3 is TGTGCCAGCAGACCCGACCCGGCGGGTTACGAGCAGTACGTC. It translates to CASRPDPAGYEQYV.

The V and J genes are TRBV28 and TRBJ1-2; 7 bases are a match to TRBD1. Trimming at V came to 4 bases and at J to 11 bases, leaving 13 bases not matched to a gene. The CDR3 covers 14 residues. Germline V lookup: CDR1 MDHEN, CDR2 SYDVKM. CDR3 sequence reads: CASSSSDREKRYTF. For the CDR3, the DNA is TGTGCCAGCAGTTCATCCGACAGGGAGAAGCGATACACCTTC.

CDR3 sequence: CASSPQGGFTDTQYF. The CDR3 DNA sequence: TGTGCCAGCTCACCTCAGGGGGGCTTCACAGATACGCAGTATTTT. The J gene is TRBJ2-3, the V gene TRBV18; possibly TRBD1 for D (7 bases). Trimming cost V 3 bases and J 2 bases, with 12 bases left between them. The CDR3 sequence is 15 residues long. Looked up from germline, CDR1 is KGHSH and CDR2 is LQKENI.

The gene calls are TRBV6-5 and TRBJ2-7; 7 bases align to TRBD1. Looked up from germline, CDR1 is MNHEY and CDR2 is SVGAGI. V was clipped by 5 bases and J by 3 bases; unmatched bases: 1. The CDR3 spans 12 residues. In DNA, the CDR3 is TGTGCCAGCAGTAGGGACAGCTACGAGCAGTACGTC. This encodes CASSRDSYEQYV.

The chain joins TRBV27 to TRBJ1-2, with 9 bases aligning to TRBD1. Germline CDR1 and CDR2: MNHEY and SMNVEV (reference sequence). The CDR3 loop spans 16 amino acids. V was clipped by 0 bases and J by 2 bases; unmatched bases: 4. The CDR3 DNA reads TGTGCCAGCAGTTTATCCGGGACAGGGATGAACTATGGCTACACCTTC. Protein: CASSLSGTGMNYGYTF.

This clone was counted once. The chain is built from TRBV19 and TRBJ1-2, with D perhaps TRBD1 (6 bases). V was cut by 3 bases and J by 8 bases, with 16 bases left in between. The CDR3 is made up of 14 amino acids. The germline CDR1 and CDR2 sequences are LNHDA and SQIVND (reference sequence). This CDR3 reads CASSIKGGMVGYTF. The CDR3 region has the DNA TGTGCCAGTAGTATTAAAGGGGGAATGGTCGGCTACACCTTC.

The rearrangement uses TRBV9 and TRBJ1-2; 7 bases are shared with TRBD1. The CDR3 consists of 15 residues. The junction had 12 bases not matched to a gene; V was cut back by 4 bases and J by 6 bases. CDR1 is SGDLS and CDR2 is YYNGEE in the germline V gene. This CDR3 is CASSPNDRVGDGYTF. DNA of the CDR3: TGTGCCAGCAGCCCTAACGACAGGGTCGGGGATGGCTACACCTTC.

The chain carries TRBV5-1 and TRBJ1-1; a weak D match, TRBD1 (6 bases). Deletions cut 2 bases from V and 4 bases from J, with 9 bases between. This CDR3 has 13 residues. Germline CDR1 and CDR2: SGHRS and YFSETQ. The CDR3 DNA sequence: TGCGCCAGCAGCTTCGAAGGGGGCACTGAAGCTTTCTTT. It codes for CASSFEGGTEAFF. The full variable domain, its missing parts supplied by reference TRBV5-1 and TRBJ1-1, is KAGVTQTPRYLIKTRGQQVTLSCSPISGHRSVSWYQQTPGQGLQFLFEYFSETQRNKGNFPGRFSGRQFSNSRSEMNVSTLELGDSALYLCASSFEGGTEAFFGQGTRLTVV.

The chain joins TRBV5-1 to TRBJ2-2, with D perhaps TRBD1 (5 bases). CDR3 length equals 15 residues. Trimming took 0 bases from V and 5 from J, leaving 11 bases between them. CDR1 is SGHRS and CDR2 is YFSETQ in the germline V gene. The chain's CDR3 is CASSLALQGTGELFF. The DNA for the CDR3 is TGCGCCAGCAGCTTGGCCCTGCAGGGAACCGGGGAGCTGTTTTTT.

The chain uses TRBV5-1 and TRBJ1-2; D unresolved. CDR1 is SGHRS and CDR2 is YFSETQ in the germline V gene. Trimming shortened V by 5 bases and J by 3 bases, and 17 bases separated the two germline ends. The CDR3 consists of 15 residues. CDR3 region: CASRRVDLADYGYTF. As DNA, the CDR3 is TGCGCCAGCAGGCGGGTCGATCTCGCGGACTATGGCTACACCTTC.

The V gene is TRBV11-3, the J gene TRBJ2-1; 9 bases match TRBD1. Germline lookup yields CDR1 SGHNT and CDR2 YENEEA. The CDR3 is 14 amino acids. The J segment lost 7 bases and the V segment lost 3 bases, leaving 4 bases of the junction unmatched. DNA of the CDR3: TGTGCCAGCAGCTTTGGGACAGGGCTGAATGAGCAGTTCTTC. Translated: CASSFGTGLNEQFF.

The rearrangement joins TRBV7-2 to TRBJ2-3; D gene unclear. The germline V and J ends were trimmed by 0 bases and 2 bases, with 6 bases remaining between them. Germline loops: CDR1 SGHTA, CDR2 FQGNSA. The CDR3 length is 14 residues. CDR3 protein: CASSLAANTDTQYF. The CDR3 DNA reads TGTGCCAGCAGCTTAGCGGCAAACACAGATACGCAGTATTTT.